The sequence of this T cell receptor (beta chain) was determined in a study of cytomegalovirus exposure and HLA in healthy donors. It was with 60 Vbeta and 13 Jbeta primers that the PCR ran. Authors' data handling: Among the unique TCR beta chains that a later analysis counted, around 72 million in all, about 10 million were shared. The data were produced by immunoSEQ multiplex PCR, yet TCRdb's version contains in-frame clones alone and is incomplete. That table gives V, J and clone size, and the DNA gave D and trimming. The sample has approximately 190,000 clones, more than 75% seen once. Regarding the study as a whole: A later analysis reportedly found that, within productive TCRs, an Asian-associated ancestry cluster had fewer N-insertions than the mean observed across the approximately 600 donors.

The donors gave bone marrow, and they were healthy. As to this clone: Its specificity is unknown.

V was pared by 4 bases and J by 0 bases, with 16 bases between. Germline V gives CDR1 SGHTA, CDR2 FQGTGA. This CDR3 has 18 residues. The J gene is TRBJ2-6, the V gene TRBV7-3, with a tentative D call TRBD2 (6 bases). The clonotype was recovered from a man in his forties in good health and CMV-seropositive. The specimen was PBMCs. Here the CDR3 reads CASSSTGTSFSGANVLTF. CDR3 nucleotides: TGTGCCAGCAGCTCAACCGGGACTTCATTCTCTGGGGCCAACGTCCTGACTTTC.